The rows below give T cell receptor beta chains drawn from one sample of a study of T cell responses to AZD1222 COVID-19 vaccine. The table came from immunoSEQ multiplex PCR; TCRdb's copy has only in-frame clones and leaves some out. Here the sample spans about 140,000 clones, 91% being singletons. The starting material was peripheral blood, obtained 28 days after the second dose of the MenACWY control vaccine. Receptors were obtained from an adult who received the MenACWY meningococcal vaccine as a control. CDR3s include the opening cysteine and the closing phenylalanine or tryptophan. D genes are given only for firm matches. A clone size is listed for some rows: how often the clone was seen (once, few, many), or a class if it is expanded.

CASSLGQLALRGNTIYF,TGTGCCAGCAGCTTAGGTCAGTTGGCATTGAGAGGAAACACCATATATTTT,-,TRBV11-2,-,TRBJ1-3
CASSDRGLAEETQYF,TGTGCCAGCAGTGACAGAGGACTAGCGGAAGAGACCCAGTACTTC,TRBD2,TRBV6-1,-,TRBJ2-5
CASSYESGFYGYTF,TGTGCCAGCAGTTACGAGTCTGGGTTCTATGGCTACACCTTC,-,TRBV6-6,-,TRBJ1-2
CASSLLGDANSPLHF,TGTGCCAGCAGTTTATTGGGGGACGCCAATTCACCCCTCCACTTT,-,TRBV27,-,TRBJ1-6
CASSQGTVATHETQYF,TGTGCCAGCAGCCAAGGGACAGTGGCCACGCACGAGACCCAGTACTTC,-,TRBV3-1/TRBV3-2,-,TRBJ2-5
CASRTTGGRQPQHF,TGTGCCAGCAGAACGACAGGGGGACGACAGCCCCAGCATTTT,TRBD1,TRBV27,-,TRBJ1-5
CASSARTGGEQYF,TGTGCCAGCAGCGCCCGGACAGGGGGCGAGCAGTACTTC,TRBD1,TRBV7-8,-,TRBJ2-7
CASSPGGEQETQYF,TGTGCCAGCAGCCCCGGGGGTGAACAAGAGACCCAGTACTTC,-,TRBV11-3,-,TRBJ2-5
CASSIWQRAASLGYTF,TGTGCCAGTAGTATTTGGCAGCGAGCAGCTTCTCTTGGCTACACCTTC,-,TRBV19,-,TRBJ1-2
CASSSKDDSSSGNTIYF,TGTGCCAGCAGCTCCAAAGACGACAGCAGTTCTGGAAACACCATATATTTT,-,TRBV7-8,few,TRBJ1-3
CASSLQLSPLHF,TGTGCCAGCAGCCTCCAGCTTTCACCCCTCCACTTT,-,TRBV7-2,few,TRBJ1-6
CASSQITGSPGNTIYF,TGTGCCAGCAGCCAAATAACAGGGAGTCCTGGAAACACCATATATTTT,-,TRBV3-1/TRBV3-2,-,TRBJ1-3
CASRPTTGYEQYF,TGTGCCAGCAGGCCCACCACAGGGTACGAGCAGTACTTC,-,TRBV12-3/TRBV12-4,-,TRBJ2-7
CASSVGTDNEKLFF,TGTGCCAGCAGCGTAGGGACAGATAATGAAAAACTGTTTTTT,-,TRBV9,-,TRBJ1-4
CASSIAGIDEKLFF,TGTGCCAGTAGTATCGCGGGGATTGATGAAAAACTGTTTTTT,-,TRBV19,few,TRBJ1-4
CASSQALGTDTQYF,TGTGCCAGCAGCCAGGCACTAGGCACAGATACGCAGTATTTT,-,TRBV7-9,-,TRBJ2-3
CASSIIRLLSNQPQHF,TGTGCCAGTAGTATTATTCGGCTTCTTAGCAATCAGCCCCAGCATTTT,-,TRBV19,few,TRBJ1-5
CASSQEPADYTDTQYF,TGCGCCAGCAGCCAAGAACCAGCGGACTACACAGATACGCAGTATTTT,-,TRBV4-3,-,TRBJ2-3
CASNSGGLGQETQYF,TGTGCCAGCAACTCAGGGGGCTTGGGACAAGAGACCCAGTACTTC,TRBD1,TRBV5-4,-,TRBJ2-5
CASSVGPDSNEQFF,TGTGCCAGCAGCGTAGGACCGGACTCCAATGAGCAGTTCTTC,-,TRBV9,-,TRBJ2-1
CASSLGPSANNEQFF,TGTGCCAGCAGCTTAGGGCCTAGCGCAAACAATGAGCAGTTCTTC,-,TRBV13,-,TRBJ2-1
CASSQGRQVNLAFF,TGTGCCAGCAGCCAAGGCCGACAGGTCAACCTAGCTTTCTTT,-,TRBV3-1/TRBV3-2,-,TRBJ1-1
CSVVRGRGETQYF,TGCAGCGTTGTCAGGGGGCGCGGAGAGACCCAGTACTTC,TRBD1,TRBV29-1,once,TRBJ2-5
CASSQMTGPQSNEKLFF,TGCGCCAGCAGCCAAATGACAGGGCCGCAGTCTAATGAAAAACTGTTTTTT,TRBD1,TRBV4-3,-,TRBJ1-4
CATSWADTQYF,TGTGCCACCAGTTGGGCAGATACGCAGTATTTT,-,TRBV24-1,-,TRBJ2-3
CASRGTGGGTEAFF,TGTGCCAGCAGGGGGACAGGGGGTGGTACTGAAGCTTTCTTT,TRBD1,TRBV2,-,TRBJ1-1
CASSLSGGKADTQYF,TGTGCCAGCAGCTTGAGTGGGGGGAAGGCAGATACGCAGTATTTT,-,TRBV7-2,-,TRBJ2-3
CASSQAGQGEYGYTF,TGCGCCAGCAGCCAAGCGGGACAGGGAGAATATGGCTACACCTTC,TRBD1,TRBV4-3,-,TRBJ1-2
CASSERKYYGYTF,TGTGCCAGCAGTGAAAGGAAGTACTATGGCTACACCTTC,-,TRBV2,-,TRBJ1-2
CASSMSAPGQGTHPVYNEQFF,TGTGCCAGTAGTATGTCCGCCCCGGGACAGGGAACCCATCCGGTCTACAATGAGCAGTTCTTC,TRBD1,TRBV19,few,TRBJ2-1
CARSIADRPELYQPQHF,TGTGCCAGAAGCATAGCCGACCGCCCGGAGCTATATCAGCCCCAGCATTTT,-,TRBV5-3,-,TRBJ1-5